This is a list of T cell receptor beta chains from one sample in a study of identical twins. MiXCR, run by TCRdb on the 5' RACE reads, gives a single entry per CDR3 protein. The sample gives just over 500,000 distinct CDR3 sequences, around 20% of which show up once; approximately 0.95% is in the top ten. The data were also submitted as part of a second study, on T cells expressing NK-cell markers.

The sequencing sample was made of CD4+ T cells sorted from blood. The receptors were sampled from a woman younger than 30 in good health. CDR3s include the opening cysteine and the closing phenylalanine or tryptophan. D genes are given only for firm matches. Only part of the rows carry a size: once, few, many, or a class if the clone is expanded.

CDR3nt: TGTGCCAGCAGCTTGGATACAGTCGCTAACTATGGCTACACCTTC
CDR3aa: CASSLDTVANYGYTF
d_gene: NA
abundance: many
j_gene: TRBJ1-2
v_gene: TRBV5-5

CDR3nt: TGCGCCAGCAGCCCGAGACTAGCGGGGGAGCAGTTCTTC
CDR3aa: CASSPRLAGEQFF
d_gene: TRBD2
abundance: NA
j_gene: TRBJ2-1
v_gene: TRBV5-1

CDR3nt: TGTGCCAGCAGCTTGGGTCGGGTCGGGGGCTACACTGAAGCTTTCTTT
CDR3aa: CASSLGRVGGYTEAFF
d_gene: NA
abundance: NA
j_gene: TRBJ1-1
v_gene: TRBV5-5

CDR3nt: TGCAGTGCTAGGGACAGGAGGGATGAAAAACTGTTTTTT
CDR3aa: CSARDRRDEKLFF
d_gene: TRBD1
abundance: many
j_gene: TRBJ1-4
v_gene: TRBV20-1

CDR3nt: TGCAGCTCGAGCCGGGACAGGGGCCCCCTCCAGTATTTT
CDR3aa: CSSSRDRGPLQYF
d_gene: TRBD1
abundance: many
j_gene: TRBJ2-3
v_gene: TRBV29-1

CDR3nt: TGCAGTGCTAGGGGCCTAGCGGGAGCCCTTGGGCAGTACTTC
CDR3aa: CSARGLAGALGQYF
d_gene: TRBD2
abundance: NA
j_gene: TRBJ2-7
v_gene: TRBV20-1

CDR3nt: TGCGCCAGCAGCCAAGGGGACTATCTTCTCGGTCAGGAGACCCAGTACTTC
CDR3aa: CASSQGDYLLGQETQYF
d_gene: TRBD2
abundance: NA
j_gene: TRBJ2-5
v_gene: TRBV4-3

CDR3nt: TGTGCCAGCAGTGGTGACGGCCCAGTCTACGAGCAGTACTTC
CDR3aa: CASSGDGPVYEQYF
d_gene: NA
abundance: NA
j_gene: TRBJ2-7
v_gene: TRBV2

CDR3nt: TGCGCCAGCAGCTCGACAGGGGCCGGGGCGTACTTC
CDR3aa: CASSSTGAGAYF
d_gene: TRBD1
abundance: few
j_gene: TRBJ2-7
v_gene: TRBV5-1

CDR3nt: TGCAGTGCTAGACCCCCCGGGACTAGCGGGAGTCATGAGCAGTTCTTC
CDR3aa: CSARPPGTSGSHEQFF
d_gene: TRBD2
abundance: NA
j_gene: TRBJ2-1
v_gene: TRBV20-1

CDR3nt: TGCGCCAGCAGCTTTGGTCAGACCGTTTACGCCGAGCAGTACTTC
CDR3aa: CASSFGQTVYAEQYF
d_gene: NA
abundance: NA
j_gene: TRBJ2-7
v_gene: TRBV5-1

CDR3nt: TGTGCCAGCAGCACCGGGCCCCTCTACGAGCAGTACTTC
CDR3aa: CASSTGPLYEQYF
d_gene: NA
abundance: NA
j_gene: TRBJ2-7
v_gene: TRBV28

CDR3nt: TGCAGTGCCTTGAGGGGTGCCTACGAGCAGTACTTC
CDR3aa: CSALRGAYEQYF
d_gene: NA
abundance: NA
j_gene: TRBJ2-7
v_gene: TRBV20-1

CDR3nt: TGCAGTGCTCCCAACCCCCGAGCAGATACGCAGTATTTT
CDR3aa: CSAPNPRADTQYF
d_gene: NA
abundance: few
j_gene: TRBJ2-3
v_gene: TRBV20-1

CDR3nt: TGCAGCGTGGGGGGCAGCGGGGAGTTCAACACCGGGGAGCTGTTTTTT
CDR3aa: CSVGGSGEFNTGELFF
d_gene: NA
abundance: few
j_gene: TRBJ2-2
v_gene: TRBV29-1

CDR3nt: TGTGCCAGCAGCTCCTTTCCCACTGGAACCGGGACTAGCGGGAGCATGAACACCGGGGAGCTGTTTTTT
CDR3aa: CASSSFPTGTGTSGSMNTGELFF
d_gene: TRBD2
abundance: few
j_gene: TRBJ2-2
v_gene: TRBV7-1

CDR3nt: TGTGCCAGCAGCTTGCGGGTTGACTATGGCTACACCTTC
CDR3aa: CASSLRVDYGYTF
d_gene: NA
abundance: NA
j_gene: TRBJ1-2
v_gene: TRBV5-5

CDR3nt: TGCAGTGCTAGCTCTCCTAGCGGGAGCTGGTACAATGAGCAGTTCTTC
CDR3aa: CSASSPSGSWYNEQFF
d_gene: TRBD2
abundance: NA
j_gene: TRBJ2-1
v_gene: TRBV20-1

CDR3nt: TGCGCCAGCAGCTTGGCAATTGGGGATGGCGTCAATGAGCAGTTCTTC
CDR3aa: CASSLAIGDGVNEQFF
d_gene: NA
abundance: NA
j_gene: TRBJ2-1
v_gene: TRBV5-1

CDR3nt: TGTGCCACCAGTGACCCGTCGTTGGGGGACGGCACCGGGGAGCTGTTTTTT
CDR3aa: CATSDPSLGDGTGELFF
d_gene: NA
abundance: few
j_gene: TRBJ2-2
v_gene: TRBV24-1

CDR3nt: TGTGCCAGCAGTGCGACAGGGGAGACCGGGGAGCTGTTTTTT
CDR3aa: CASSATGETGELFF
d_gene: TRBD1
abundance: NA
j_gene: TRBJ2-2
v_gene: TRBV25-1

CDR3nt: TGCAGTGCTAGTGATGTCGGGCACGCGAACACCGGGGAGCTGTTTTTT
CDR3aa: CSASDVGHANTGELFF
d_gene: NA
abundance: few
j_gene: TRBJ2-2
v_gene: TRBV20-1

CDR3nt: TGTGCCAGCAGTTACTCGAGGGACTACAATGAGCAGTTCTTC
CDR3aa: CASSYSRDYNEQFF
d_gene: NA
abundance: NA
j_gene: TRBJ2-1
v_gene: TRBV6-5

CDR3nt: TGTGCCAGCAGCTCCCTAGGGGGCAGTCCTGGCGAGCAGTACTTC
CDR3aa: CASSSLGGSPGEQYF
d_gene: TRBD1
abundance: few
j_gene: TRBJ2-7
v_gene: TRBV5-6

CDR3nt: TGCGCCAGCGGCTGGAGCGGGAGGGGGTACAATGAGCAGTTCTTC
CDR3aa: CASGWSGRGYNEQFF
d_gene: TRBD2
abundance: few
j_gene: TRBJ2-1
v_gene: TRBV5-1

CDR3nt: TGTGCCAGCAGCGTAGAGGGCGGCTCCTACAATGAGCAGTTCTTC
CDR3aa: CASSVEGGSYNEQFF
d_gene: NA
abundance: NA
j_gene: TRBJ2-1
v_gene: TRBV9

CDR3nt: TGTGCCAGCAGGAGACAGGGGGCATCGTCTGAAGCTTTCTTT
CDR3aa: CASRRQGASSEAFF
d_gene: TRBD1
abundance: few
j_gene: TRBJ1-1
v_gene: TRBV12-3/TRBV12-4

CDR3nt: TGTGCCAGCAGGCCGGGAGGCACTAGCTCCTACGAGCAGTACTTC
CDR3aa: CASRPGGTSSYEQYF
d_gene: TRBD2
abundance: NA
j_gene: TRBJ2-7
v_gene: TRBV7-9

CDR3nt: TGTGCCAGCAGTTACAGAGGTGAGCATTTCTTC
CDR3aa: CASSYRGEHFF
d_gene: NA
abundance: NA
j_gene: TRBJ2-1
v_gene: TRBV6-2/TRBV6-3

CDR3nt: TGCAGCGTGGGACAGGGTGTCTACGAGCAGTACTTC
CDR3aa: CSVGQGVYEQYF
d_gene: TRBD1
abundance: NA
j_gene: TRBJ2-7
v_gene: TRBV29-1

CDR3nt: TGTGCCGCCCGGACAGGTCCGGGTGAAGCTTTCTTT
CDR3aa: CAARTGPGEAFF
d_gene: TRBD1
abundance: NA
j_gene: TRBJ1-1
v_gene: TRBV10-3

CDR3nt: TGCAGTGCTAGACGGAACAGCGAGCAGTACTTC
CDR3aa: CSARRNSEQYF
d_gene: NA
abundance: many
j_gene: TRBJ2-7
v_gene: TRBV20-1

CDR3nt: TGCGCCAGCAGTGCTCAGGGGCAGGGTGAGCAGTTCTTC
CDR3aa: CASSAQGQGEQFF
d_gene: NA
abundance: few
j_gene: TRBJ2-1
v_gene: TRBV10-2

CDR3nt: TGTGCCAGCAGCCATTTCGCTGCGGGATGGAACACCGGGGAGCTGTTTTTT
CDR3aa: CASSHFAAGWNTGELFF
d_gene: NA
abundance: NA
j_gene: TRBJ2-2
v_gene: TRBV3-1

CDR3nt: TGTGCCAGCAGCCCCCGATCTGGACTAGCGGGGGGGCCCCAGTTCTTC
CDR3aa: CASSPRSGLAGGPQFF
d_gene: TRBD2
abundance: NA
j_gene: TRBJ2-1
v_gene: TRBV5-6